The 25 T cell receptor beta chains below all came from one sample that was sequenced in a study of siplizumab effects on memory and regulatory T cells. Sequencing was performed with immunoSEQ multiplex PCR; in TCRdb, only in-frame clones are kept and a portion is missing. The sample contains 9,500 to 11,000 clones, roughly 46% of which appear only once. For these TCRs, the target antigens are not known. Researchers cocultured the mixed lymphocyte reaction cells at 37°C for five to six days. Sequencing was done on a sample of CFSE-low (dividing) CD4+ T cells sorted from an allogeneic mixed lymphocyte reaction. The source is a human donor in good health; the cells came from an allogeneic mixed lymphocyte reaction.

This clone occurred a few times. The chain is built from TRBV28 and TRBJ2-3; 7 positions agree with TRBD2. V lost 3 bases, J lost 3 bases, and 12 bases stayed unmatched. This CDR3 region has 17 residues. Per germline, CDR1 MDHEN and CDR2 SYDVKM. For the CDR3, the DNA is TGTGCCAGCAGTTTCTGGGGGGGGAGAGTGAGGACAGATACGCAGTATTTT. It specifies CASSFWGGRVRTDTQYF.

In its sample, this clone was seen a few times. The chain couples TRBV7-7 to TRBJ2-5; D tentatively reads TRBD1 or TRBD2 (6 bases each). The V gene lost 5 bases and the J gene lost 5 bases, with 15 bases spanning the gap. CDR1 is SSHAT, CDR2 FNYEAQ, per germline (reference sequence). This CDR3 region has 14 residues. This CDR3 is CASSHVGGWETQYF. CDR3 coding DNA: TGTGCCAGCAGCCACGTCGGGGGCTGGGAGACCCAGTACTTC.

The chain couples TRBV10-3 to TRBJ1-1; 11 bases map to TRBD1. This CDR3 has 14 residues. Germline lookup yields CDR1 ENHRY and CDR2 SYGVKD. The J segment lost 4 bases and the V segment lost 6 bases, leaving 4 bases of the junction unmatched. This CDR3 is CAIRGTGGVTEAFF. Written as DNA, the CDR3 is TGTGCCATCAGAGGGACAGGGGGTGTCACTGAAGCTTTCTTT.

This chain links TRBV5-4 with TRBJ1-1, with 7 bases that match TRBD1. Germline CDR1 and CDR2: SGHNT and YYREEE (reference sequence). Trimming took 1 base from V and 4 from J; bases not matched to a gene: 7. The CDR3 sequence is 15 residues long. DNA for the CDR3: TGTGCCAGCAGCTTGTATACAGGGGCGGCCACTGAAGCTTTCTTT. This sequence encodes CASSLYTGAATEAFF. Full variable domain (outside the CDR3, taken from reference TRBV5-4 and TRBJ1-1): ETGVTQSPTHLIKTRGQQVTLRCSSQSGHNTVSWYQQALGQGPQFIFQYYREEENGRGNFPPRFSGLQFPNYSSELNVNALELDDSALYLCASSLYTGAATEAFFGQGTRLTVV.

The chain carries TRBV5-8 and TRBJ2-4; D tentatively fits TRBD1 or TRBD2 (5 bases each). V lost 4 bases and J lost 7, with 15 bases in between. This CDR3 contains 14 residues. Germline CDR1 SGHTS, CDR2 YDEGEE. The CDR3 loop is CASSSWGLGNIQYF. CDR3 bases: TGTGCCAGCAGCAGTTGGGGGTTAGGTAACATTCAGTACTTC.

The sample holds a few counts of this clone. Other nucleotide sequences in the sample specify the same CDR3. The V call is TRBV9, the J call TRBJ1-3; D is perhaps TRBD1 (5 bases). Trimming stripped 1 base from V and 3 bases from J, with 11 bases between. CDR1 and CDR2 from the germline V gene are SGDLS and YYNGEE. CDR3 length: 15 amino acids. This chain's CDR3 is CASSVQGTSGNTIYF. The DNA for the CDR3 is TGTGCCAGCAGCGTACAAGGGACGAGTGGAAACACCATATATTTT.

This chain joins TRBV6-1 and TRBJ1-5; D is undetermined. CDR3 length: 12 amino acids. Germline V lookup: CDR1 MNHNS, CDR2 SASEGT. The germline V and J ends were trimmed by 4 bases and 9 bases, with 10 bases remaining between them. CDR3 protein: CASSGTGWPQHF. DNA for the CDR3: TGTGCCAGCAGTGGGACGGGGTGGCCCCAGCATTTT.

The V gene is TRBV6-5, the J gene TRBJ2-6, with D unclear. Per germline, CDR1 MNHEY and CDR2 SVGAGI. Between the trimmed V and J ends, which lost 3 bases and 1 base, there was a span of 4 bases. The CDR3 is made up of 14 amino acids. This chain's CDR3 is CASSYMSGANVLTF. The DNA for the CDR3 is TGTGCCAGCAGTTATATGTCTGGGGCCAACGTCCTGACTTTC.

This clone counts as medium-sized. J is TRBJ1-4 and V is TRBV2, with TRBD1 matching over 7 bases. V was clipped by 6 bases and J by 3 bases; unmatched bases: 10. Germline V gene sequence: CDR1 SNHLY, CDR2 FYNNEI. The length of the CDR3 is 16 residues. As DNA, the CDR3 is TGTGCCAGCAGCAAAACGAGGGGGCGGGCTAATGAAAAACTGTTTTTT. The encoded protein is CASSKTRGRANEKLFF.

This clone is labeled medium-sized. The chain is built from TRBV28 and TRBJ1-3, with D hard to call. This CDR3 has 15 residues. Germline V CDR1 and CDR2: MDHEN, SYDVKM. Trimming cost V 2 bases and J 1 base, with 9 bases left between them. CDR3 residues: CASSLRGGSGNTIYF. The CDR3 DNA is TGTGCCAGCAGTTTACGGGGTGGGTCTGGAAACACCATATATTTT.

The chain has TRBV28 and TRBJ2-2; D unresolved. Trimming left V 6 bases short and J 5 bases short, with 4 bases between. The CDR3 totals 11 residues. Germline V gives CDR1 MDHEN, CDR2 SYDVKM. The CDR3 reads CASSVTGELFF. The DNA for the CDR3 is TGTGCCAGCAGCGTTACCGGGGAGCTGTTTTTT.

V usage is TRBV9 and J usage is TRBJ2-7; D ambiguous. The germline V gene has CDR1 SGDLS and CDR2 YYNGEE. V was clipped by 6 bases and J by 6 bases, with 13 bases between them. The CDR3 is 12 amino acids. DNA of the CDR3: TGTGCCAGCACCACAATACCTCCCGAGCAGTACTTC. The encoded protein is CASTTIPPEQYF.

The chain uses TRBV19 and TRBJ1-2; no reliable D call. CDR1 and CDR2 from the germline V gene are LNHDA and SQIVND (reference sequence). This CDR3 spans 12 amino acids. V was pared by 7 bases and J by 2 bases, with 8 bases between. The CDR3 coding sequence is TGTGCCAGTACGGTCGGAAACTATGGCTACACCTTC. This sequence encodes CASTVGNYGYTF.

The chain has TRBV28 and TRBJ1-5, with D tentatively TRBD1 (5 bases). The CDR3 spans 15 residues. CDR1 MDHEN and CDR2 SYDVKM come from the germline V gene. Trimming pared 2 bases from V and 2 bases from J, leaving 10 bases between. The CDR3 DNA reads as TGTGCCAGCAGTTTAATCGGCAGGGGCAATCAGCCCCAGCATTTT. Translating it yields CASSLIGRGNQPQHF.

This clone was counted only a few times. The gene calls are TRBV20-1 and TRBJ2-7; D gene unclear. Trimming shortened V by 1 base and J by 6 bases, and 7 bases separated the two germline ends. Germline V CDR1 and CDR2: DFQATT, SNEGSKA (reference sequence). The CDR3 runs to 11 residues. The CDR3 reads CSARGQREQYF. The CDR3 coding sequence is TGCAGTGCTAGAGGGCAGCGCGAGCAGTACTTC.

Sample share makes this clone medium-sized. The V gene is TRBV28, the J gene TRBJ2-7, with 14 bases matching TRBD2. V dropped 6 bases and J dropped 5; count of bases not matched to a gene: 9. The CDR3 length is 16 residues. CDR1 MDHEN and CDR2 SYDVKM come from the germline V gene. The CDR3 here is CASRGGLAGVTDEQYF. The DNA for the CDR3 is TGTGCCAGCAGGGGGGGACTAGCGGGAGTAACGGACGAGCAGTACTTC.

To note about this clone: Within the sample, other DNA sequences also encode this same CDR3. The chain joins TRBV28 to TRBJ1-2; D perhaps matches TRBD1 (5 bases). With 6 bases removed from V and 8 bases from J, the gap between germline ends came to 22 bases. CDR3 size: 15 residues. Germline loops: CDR1 MDHEN, CDR2 SYDVKM. The CDR3 DNA follows: TGTGCCAGCAGCTTGCTGCAAGGGAGGGGCAGAGGCTACACCTTC. This encodes CASSLLQGRGRGYTF.

This clone has just a few counts. The V call is TRBV6-5, the J call TRBJ1-2; 7 nucleotides align to TRBD1. V dropped 5 bases and J dropped 6; count of bases not matched to a gene: 9. Per the germline V gene, CDR1 is MNHEY and CDR2 is SVGAGI. This CDR3 has 14 residues. In DNA form, the CDR3 reads TGTGCCAGCAGTCGGGACAGCTACCGGCATGGCTACACCTTC. This translates into CASSRDSYRHGYTF.

This clone was found once. A read error may produce the germline difference seen at one junction end. This chain joins TRBV7-2 and TRBJ1-1; a weak D match, TRBD1 (5 bases). Germline lookup yields CDR1 SGHTA and CDR2 FQGNSA. The CDR3 totals 12 residues. The CDR3 DNA sequence: TGTGCCAACAGCTTAGGGGTGGGGCAAGCTTTCTTT. Protein sequence: CANSLGVGQAFF.

This rearrangement joins TRBV6-5 to TRBJ2-3; no reliable D call. Deletions cut 0 bases from V and 1 base from J, with 5 bases between. The germline V gene has CDR1 MNHEY and CDR2 SVGAGI. The length of the CDR3 is 14 residues. CDR3 bases: TGTGCCAGCAGTTACTCGACTGGCACAGATACGCAGTATTTT. Encoded protein: CASSYSTGTDTQYF.

As concerns this clone: This specimen includes other DNA sequences encoding the same CDR3. The chain links TRBV30 to TRBJ2-7; no firm D call. The germline gives CDR1 GTSNPN, CDR2 SVGIG (reference sequence). V lost 3 bases to trimming and J lost 1 base, with 4 bases between them. CDR3 size: 11 residues. The CDR3 loop is CAWRSSYEQYF. For the CDR3, the DNA is TGTGCCTGGAGGTCATCCTACGAGCAGTACTTC. Together with reference TRBV30 and TRBJ2-7, the CDR3 gives the full variable domain: SQTIHQWPATLVQPVGSPLSLECTVEGTSNPNLYWYRQAAGRGLQLLFYSVGIGQISSEVPQNLSASRPQDRQFILSSKKLLLSDSGFYLCAWRSSYEQYFGPGTRLTVT.

This clone was seen just once. A much larger clone sits a single nucleotide away, making a read error possible. Other DNA sequences in the sample encode the same CDR3. V and J are TRBV28 and TRBJ2-3, with D perhaps TRBD1 or TRBD2 (6 bases each). Germline values: CDR1 MDHEN, CDR2 SYDVKM. V lost 6 bases, J lost 3 bases, and 16 bases lay in between. This CDR3 has 15 amino acids. CDR3 DNA sequence: TGTGCCAGCAGGGGAGGACAGTTCCTTACAGATACGCAGTATTTT. Encoded protein: CASRGGQFLTDTQYF.

The table lists this clone with a few counts. This chain uses TRBV28 with TRBJ1-2; TRBD1 might be the D (5 bases). Germline V gene data show CDR1 as MDHEN and CDR2 as SYDVKM. The CDR3 loop spans 11 amino acids. V was cut by 4 bases and J by 7 bases, with 7 bases left in between. CDR3 sequence reads: CASSWGSGYTF. The CDR3 DNA reads as TGTGCCAGCAGTTGGGGGTCTGGCTACACCTTC.

The chain carries TRBV5-4 and TRBJ2-7, with 8 bases identical to TRBD1. The germline gives CDR1 SGHNT, CDR2 YYREEE (reference sequence). CDR3 size: 16 residues. V gave up 4 bases and J gave up 0 bases; unmatched junction bases: 9. CDR3 protein: CASSAYDRGPSYEQYF. The CDR3 coding sequence is TGTGCCAGCAGCGCGTACGACAGGGGCCCCTCCTACGAGCAGTACTTC.

This clone was recorded a few times. The chain joins TRBV5-1 to TRBJ2-6; D unclear. Germline V gene data show CDR1 as SGHRS and CDR2 as YFSETQ. Trimming cost V 0 bases and J 1 base, with 8 bases left between them. The CDR3 is 16 residues long. The CDR3 sequence: CASSLGEVSGANVLTF. The CDR3 bases are TGCGCCAGCAGCTTGGGCGAAGTGTCTGGGGCCAACGTCCTGACTTTC.